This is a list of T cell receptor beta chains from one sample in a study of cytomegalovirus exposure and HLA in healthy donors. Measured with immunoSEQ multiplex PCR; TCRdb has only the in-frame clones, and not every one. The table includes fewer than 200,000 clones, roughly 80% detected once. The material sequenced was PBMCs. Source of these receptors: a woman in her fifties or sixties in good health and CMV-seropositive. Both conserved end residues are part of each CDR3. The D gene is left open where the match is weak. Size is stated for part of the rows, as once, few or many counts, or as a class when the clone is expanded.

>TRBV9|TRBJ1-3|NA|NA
CASSVDGAGNTIYF
TGTGCCAGCAGCGTAGACGGGGCTGGAAACACCATATATTTT
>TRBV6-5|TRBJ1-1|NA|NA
CASIPAGTGDTEAFF
TGTGCCAGCATTCCTGCCGGGACGGGGGACACTGAAGCTTTCTTT
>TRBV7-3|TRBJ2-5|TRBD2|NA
CASSPGLAQTQYF
TGTGCCAGCAGCCCCGGACTAGCGCAGACCCAGTACTTC
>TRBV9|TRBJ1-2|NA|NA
CASSLRPNQGYGYTF
TGTGCCAGCAGCCTCAGACCAAACCAGGGGTATGGCTACACCTTC
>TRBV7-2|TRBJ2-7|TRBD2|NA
CASSLDLAASSYEQYF
TGTGCCAGCAGCTTAGATCTAGCGGCTAGCTCCTACGAGCAGTACTTC
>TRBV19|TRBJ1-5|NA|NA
CASTESGGLRNQPQHF
TGTGCCAGTACCGAAAGCGGGGGATTGCGCAATCAGCCCCAGCATTTT
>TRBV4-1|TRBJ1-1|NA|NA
CASTQGGMNTEAFF
TGCGCCAGCACCCAGGGAGGAATGAACACTGAAGCTTTCTTT
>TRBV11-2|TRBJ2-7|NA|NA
CASSPHPHQVVYEQYF
TGTGCCAGCAGCCCCCACCCCCATCAAGTAGTCTACGAGCAGTACTTC
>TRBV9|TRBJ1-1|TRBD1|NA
CASSVLQGVNTEAFF
TGTGCCAGCAGCGTTCTGCAGGGGGTGAACACTGAAGCTTTCTTT
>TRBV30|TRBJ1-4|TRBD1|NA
CAWSVTGGEKLFF
TGTGCCTGGAGTGTGACAGGGGGTGAAAAACTGTTTTTT
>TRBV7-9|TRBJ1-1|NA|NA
CASSSDRPNTEAFF
TGTGCCAGCAGCTCGGACAGACCGAACACTGAAGCTTTCTTT
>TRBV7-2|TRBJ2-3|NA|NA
CASSLAPGGQDTQYF
TGTGCCAGCAGCTTAGCCCCGGGGGGCCAAGATACGCAGTATTTT
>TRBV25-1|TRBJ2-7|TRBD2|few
CASSDSTSGMAYEQYF
TGTGCCAGCAGTGACTCAACTAGCGGGATGGCCTACGAGCAGTACTTC
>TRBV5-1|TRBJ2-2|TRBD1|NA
CASSSGQANGGELFF
TGCGCCAGCAGCTCTGGACAGGCGAACGGCGGGGAGCTGTTTTTT
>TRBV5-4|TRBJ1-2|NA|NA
CASSPDRSYGYTF
TGTGCCAGCAGTCCAGACAGGAGCTATGGCTACACCTTC
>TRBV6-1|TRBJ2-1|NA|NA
CASRDSPYNEQFF
TGTGCCAGCAGGGACTCGCCCTACAATGAGCAGTTCTTC
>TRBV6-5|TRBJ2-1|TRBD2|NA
CASGTSGNDEQFF
TGTGCCAGTGGGACTAGCGGGAACGACGAGCAGTTCTTC
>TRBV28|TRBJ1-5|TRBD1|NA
CASISGQGEAQHF
TGTGCCAGCATTAGTGGGCAGGGGGAAGCCCAGCATTTT
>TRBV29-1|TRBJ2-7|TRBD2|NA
CSAGLAGSSYEQYF
TGCAGCGCAGGACTAGCGGGGTCATCCTACGAGCAGTACTTC
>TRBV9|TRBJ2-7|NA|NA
CASSGPGLGNEQYF
TGTGCCAGCAGCGGACCGGGGTTGGGTAACGAGCAGTACTTC
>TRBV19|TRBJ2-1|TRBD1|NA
CATTGTGEVEEQFF
TGTGCCACCACCGGGACAGGGGAAGTGGAAGAGCAGTTCTTC
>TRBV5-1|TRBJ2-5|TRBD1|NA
CASSFSGQGGETQYF
TGCGCCAGCAGCTTTTCCGGACAGGGTGGAGAGACCCAGTACTTC
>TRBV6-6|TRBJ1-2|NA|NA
CASSYGPGYGYTF
TGTGCCAGCAGTTACGGACCGGGGTATGGCTACACCTTC
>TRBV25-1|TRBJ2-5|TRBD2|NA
CASGTWGGETQYF
TGTGCCAGCGGGACGTGGGGGGGGGAGACCCAGTACTTC
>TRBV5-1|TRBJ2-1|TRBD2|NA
CASRGASGLYNEQFF
TGCGCCAGCAGAGGGGCTAGCGGGCTCTACAATGAGCAGTTCTTC
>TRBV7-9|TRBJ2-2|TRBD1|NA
CASSLPTTGAPTGELFF
TGTGCCAGCAGCTTACCAACCACAGGGGCGCCCACCGGGGAGCTGTTTTTT
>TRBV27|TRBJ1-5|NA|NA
CASSSGTGYSNQPQHF
TGTGCCAGCAGTTCAGGGACTGGTTATAGCAATCAGCCCCAGCATTTT
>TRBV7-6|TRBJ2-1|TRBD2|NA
CASSLAGGPQNEQFF
TGTGCCAGCAGCTTAGCGGGAGGGCCTCAGAATGAGCAGTTCTTC
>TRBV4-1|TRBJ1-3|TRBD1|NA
CASSQSIPGQGMSGNTIYF
TGCGCCAGCAGCCAGTCGATTCCGGGACAGGGGATGTCTGGAAACACCATATATTTT
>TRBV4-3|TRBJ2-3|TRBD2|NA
CASSQGGGGVADTQYF
TGCGCCAGCAGCCAAGGGGGCGGGGGGGTAGCAGATACGCAGTATTTT
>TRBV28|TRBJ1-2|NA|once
CASSFGGEKGYGYTF
TGTGCCAGCAGTTTTGGAGGGGAAAAAGGCTATGGCTACACCTTC
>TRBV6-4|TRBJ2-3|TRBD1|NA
CASRAWDRDDTQYF
TGTGCCAGCAGAGCTTGGGACAGGGACGATACGCAGTATTTT
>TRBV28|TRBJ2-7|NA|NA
CASGRFEQYF
TGTGCCAGCGGGCGCTTCGAGCAGTACTTC
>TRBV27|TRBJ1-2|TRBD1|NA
CASSLQGAGGYTF
TGTGCCAGCAGTTTACAGGGGGCAGGGGGCTACACCTTC